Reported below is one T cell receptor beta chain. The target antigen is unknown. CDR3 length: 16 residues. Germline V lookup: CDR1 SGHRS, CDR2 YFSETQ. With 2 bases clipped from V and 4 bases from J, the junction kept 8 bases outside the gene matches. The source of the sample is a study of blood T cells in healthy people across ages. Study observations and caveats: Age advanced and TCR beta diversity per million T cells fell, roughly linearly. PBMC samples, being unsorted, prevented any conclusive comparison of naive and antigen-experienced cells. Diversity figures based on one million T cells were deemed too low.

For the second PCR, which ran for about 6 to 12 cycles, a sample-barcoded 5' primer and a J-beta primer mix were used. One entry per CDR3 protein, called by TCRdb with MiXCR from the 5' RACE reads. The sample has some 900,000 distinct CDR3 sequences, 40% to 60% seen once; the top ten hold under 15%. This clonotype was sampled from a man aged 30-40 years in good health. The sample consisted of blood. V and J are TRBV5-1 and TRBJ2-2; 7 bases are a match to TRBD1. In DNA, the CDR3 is TGCGCCAGCAGCTTTTCCCAGGACAGGAGCACCGGGGAGCTGTTTTTT. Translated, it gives CASSFSQDRSTGELFF.